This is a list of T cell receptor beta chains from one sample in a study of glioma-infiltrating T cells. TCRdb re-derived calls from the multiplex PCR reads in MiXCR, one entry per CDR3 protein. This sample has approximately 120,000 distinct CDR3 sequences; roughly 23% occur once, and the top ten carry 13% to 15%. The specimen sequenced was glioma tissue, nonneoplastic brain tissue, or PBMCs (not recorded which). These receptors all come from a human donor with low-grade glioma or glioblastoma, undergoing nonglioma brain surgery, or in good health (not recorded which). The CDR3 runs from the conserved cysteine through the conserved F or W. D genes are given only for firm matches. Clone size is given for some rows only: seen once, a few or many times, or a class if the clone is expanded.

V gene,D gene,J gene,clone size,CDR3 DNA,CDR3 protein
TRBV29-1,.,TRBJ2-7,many,TGCAGCGCAACACGGAGGGGGGTCTACGAGCAGTACTTC,CSATRRGVYEQYF
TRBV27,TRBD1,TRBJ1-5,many,TGTGCCAGCAGTTTAGGGACAGCTGGCCAGCCCCAGCATTTT,CASSLGTAGQPQHF
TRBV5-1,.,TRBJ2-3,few,TGCGCCAGCAGCTTGAGCCCCTGGGGCACAGATACGCAGTATTTT,CASSLSPWGTDTQYF
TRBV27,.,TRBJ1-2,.,TGTGCCAGTAGTACCCGGATTGCGACCGGGGGCTACACCTTC,CASSTRIATGGYTF
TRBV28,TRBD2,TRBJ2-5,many,TGTGCCAGCAGTTTATTGAGCGGGAGGGCCCAAGAGACCCAGTACTTC,CASSLLSGRAQETQYF
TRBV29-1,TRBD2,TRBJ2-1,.,TGCAGCGTTGACCGGGGGAGCGGGGGCGATGGGCAGTTCTTC,CSVDRGSGGDGQFF
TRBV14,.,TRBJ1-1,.,TGTGCCAGCAGCCTCATCGGGAACACTGAAGCTCTCTTT,CASSLIGNTEALF
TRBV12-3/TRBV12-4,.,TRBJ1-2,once,TGTGCCAGCAGTTTCGGCCAACGGGATGGCTACACCTTC,CASSFGQRDGYTF
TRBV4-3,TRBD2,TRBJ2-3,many,TGCGCCAGCAGCCAATCGAGCGGGCTAGCGGCCGGGACGCAGTATTTT,CASSQSSGLAAGTQYF
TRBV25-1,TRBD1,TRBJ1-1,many,TGTGCCAGCAGTGGTTACGGGACAGGGGTCGGGGCTTTCTTT,CASSGYGTGVGAFF
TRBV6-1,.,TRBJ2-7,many,TGTGCCAGCAGGCCCGAGGGATACGAGCAGTACTTC,CASRPEGYEQYF
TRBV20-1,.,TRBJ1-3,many,TGCAGTGCCCGCAGATTATACAGGGTGGAACTGGCTGGAAACACCATATATTTT,CSARRLYRVELAGNTIYF
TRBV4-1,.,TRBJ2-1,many,TGCGCCAGCAGCGGAGGTCGGGGAGGCCCCTACAATGAGCAGTTCTTC,CASSGGRGGPYNEQFF
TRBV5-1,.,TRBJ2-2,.,TGCGCCAGCAGCTTGGGGCCGTGGCAGGGGCCCCACACCGGGGAGCTGTTTTTT,CASSLGPWQGPHTGELFF
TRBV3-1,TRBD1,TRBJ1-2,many,TGTGCCAGCAGCGAGAGGGACAGGGGAAACACCTTC,CASSERDRGNTF
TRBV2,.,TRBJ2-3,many,TGTGCCAGCAGTGAATCCGGCAGCCGCACAGATACGCAGTATTTT,CASSESGSRTDTQYF
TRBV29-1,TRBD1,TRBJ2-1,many,TGCAGCGCAGGGGACAGCGATGAGCAGTTCTTC,CSAGDSDEQFF
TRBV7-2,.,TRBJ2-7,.,TGTGCCAGCAGCTTAGATGGGATTTGGGGGACCCCGGGGGAGCAGTACTTC,CASSLDGIWGTPGEQYF
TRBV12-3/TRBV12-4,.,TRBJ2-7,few,TGTGCCAGCAGGACGTTCGGGGAAGACGAGCAGTACTTC,CASRTFGEDEQYF
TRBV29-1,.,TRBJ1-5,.,TGCAGCGTTGGGACGGACAATCAGCCCCATCATTTT,CSVGTDNQPHHF
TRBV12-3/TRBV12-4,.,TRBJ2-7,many,TGTGCCAGCACCCTGGGGGGCCCCACGTACGAGCAGTACTTC,CASTLGGPTYEQYF
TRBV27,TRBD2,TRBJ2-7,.,TGTGCCAGCAGTTACCTCCCTCACTTGACTAGCGGGAGAGTCCACGAGCAGTACTTC,CASSYLPHLTSGRVHEQYF
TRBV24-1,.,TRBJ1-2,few,TGTGCCACCAGTGATTTCAGCGGGGGAATCAGGATTCGGCCGGGGGGCTACACCTTC,CATSDFSGGIRIRPGGYTF
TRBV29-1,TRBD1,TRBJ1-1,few,TGCAGCGTTGAAGGACAGGGGGGGGCTGAAGCTTTCTTT,CSVEGQGGAEAFF
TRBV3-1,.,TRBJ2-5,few,TGTGCCAGCAGCCAAGATAATGGGGGGGAGACCCAGTACTTC,CASSQDNGGETQYF
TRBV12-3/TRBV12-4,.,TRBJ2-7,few,TGTGCCAGCAGTTTAGTTGGGGCTCGGCGCGAGCAGTACTTC,CASSLVGARREQYF
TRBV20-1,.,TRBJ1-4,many,TGCAGTGCTAGAGTGTTGTTAGGGGCCAACCCCCCAACTAATGAAAAACTGTTTTTT,CSARVLLGANPPTNEKLFF